The following is a TCR beta chain sequence with its context. The data were obtained in a study of memory CD4+ T cells and cytomegalovirus serostatus. The table came from immunoSEQ multiplex PCR; TCRdb's copy has only in-frame clones and leaves some out. The table has 60,000 to 70,000 clones, about three quarters seen once. The sort gate was single viable CD3+CD4+CD8-CD45RO+ cells for memory CD4+ T cells. Positive selection with CD4 microbeads enriched total CD4+ T cells. Trimming shortened V by 5 bases and J by 2 bases, and 13 bases separated the two germline ends. The CDR3 has 15 amino acids. Germline V lookup: CDR1 SGHTA, CDR2 FQGNSA.

J is TRBJ1-5 and V is TRBV7-2; possible D gene TRBD1, 5 bases. The source of this sequence is an adult in good health and CMV-seronegative. Some clones in this sample may be carry-over from other donors' samples. What was sequenced was memory CD4+ T cells from blood. The CDR3 nucleotides are TGTGCCAGCAGCCCCACTGGGACTGGCAATCAGCCCCAGCATTTT. Its translation is CASSPTGTGNQPQHF.